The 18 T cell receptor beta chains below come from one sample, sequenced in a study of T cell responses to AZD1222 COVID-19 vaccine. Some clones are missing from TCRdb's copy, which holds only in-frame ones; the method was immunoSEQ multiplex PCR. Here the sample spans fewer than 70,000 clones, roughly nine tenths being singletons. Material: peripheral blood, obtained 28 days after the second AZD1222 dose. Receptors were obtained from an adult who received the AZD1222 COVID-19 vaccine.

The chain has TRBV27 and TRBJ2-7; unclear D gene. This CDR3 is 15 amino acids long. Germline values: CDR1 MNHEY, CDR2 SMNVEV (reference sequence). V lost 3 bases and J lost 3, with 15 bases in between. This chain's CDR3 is CASSFLGEANYEQYF. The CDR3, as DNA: TGTGCCAGCAGTTTCCTCGGTGAGGCCAACTACGAGCAGTACTTC.

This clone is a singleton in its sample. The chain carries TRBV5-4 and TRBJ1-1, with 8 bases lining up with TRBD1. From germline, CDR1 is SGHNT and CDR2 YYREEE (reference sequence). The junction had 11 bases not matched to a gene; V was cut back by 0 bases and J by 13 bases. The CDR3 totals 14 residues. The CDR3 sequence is CASSLETTDRAGFF. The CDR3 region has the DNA TGTGCCAGCAGCTTGGAAACTACGGACAGGGCCGGTTTCTTT.

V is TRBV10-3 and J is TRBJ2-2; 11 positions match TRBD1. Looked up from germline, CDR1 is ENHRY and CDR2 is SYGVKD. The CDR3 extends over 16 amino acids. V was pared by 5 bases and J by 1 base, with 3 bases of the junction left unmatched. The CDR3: CAISPGTGGNTGELFF. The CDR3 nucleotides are TGTGCCATCAGTCCCGGGACAGGGGGGAACACCGGGGAGCTGTTTTTT.

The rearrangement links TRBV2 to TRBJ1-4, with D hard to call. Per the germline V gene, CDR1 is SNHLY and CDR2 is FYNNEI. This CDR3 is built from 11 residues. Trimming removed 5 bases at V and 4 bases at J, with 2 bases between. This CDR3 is CASSINEKLFF. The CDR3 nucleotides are TGTGCCAGCAGTATTAATGAAAAACTGTTTTTT.

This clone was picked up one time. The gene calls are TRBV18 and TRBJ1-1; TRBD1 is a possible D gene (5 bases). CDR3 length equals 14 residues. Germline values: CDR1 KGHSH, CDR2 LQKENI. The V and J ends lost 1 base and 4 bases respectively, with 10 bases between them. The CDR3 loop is CASSPRGRGTEAFF. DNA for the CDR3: TGTGCCAGCTCACCACGGGGGAGGGGCACTGAAGCTTTCTTT.

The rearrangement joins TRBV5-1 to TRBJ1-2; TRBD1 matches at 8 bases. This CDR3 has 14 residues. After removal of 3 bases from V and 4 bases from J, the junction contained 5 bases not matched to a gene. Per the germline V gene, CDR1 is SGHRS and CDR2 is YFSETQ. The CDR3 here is CASSYGQGGYGYTF. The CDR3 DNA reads TGCGCCAGCAGCTACGGACAGGGTGGCTATGGCTACACCTTC.

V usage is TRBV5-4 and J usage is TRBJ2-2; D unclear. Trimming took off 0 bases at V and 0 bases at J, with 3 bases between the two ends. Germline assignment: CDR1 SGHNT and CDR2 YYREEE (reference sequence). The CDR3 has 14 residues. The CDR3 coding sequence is TGTGCCAGCAGCTTGGGGCCGAACACCGGGGAGCTGTTTTTT. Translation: CASSLGPNTGELFF.

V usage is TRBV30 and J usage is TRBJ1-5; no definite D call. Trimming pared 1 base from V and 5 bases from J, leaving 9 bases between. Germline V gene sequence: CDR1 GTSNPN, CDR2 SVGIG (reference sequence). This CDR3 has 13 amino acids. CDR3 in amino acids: CAWSGARDQPQHF. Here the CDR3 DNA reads TGTGCCTGGAGTGGGGCACGCGATCAGCCCCAGCATTTT.

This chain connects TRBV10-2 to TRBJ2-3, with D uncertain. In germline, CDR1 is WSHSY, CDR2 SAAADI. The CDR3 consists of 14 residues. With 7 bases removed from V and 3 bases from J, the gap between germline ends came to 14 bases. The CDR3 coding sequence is TGCGCCAGCACGGCCCAAAGTGGGACAGATACGCAGTATTTT. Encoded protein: CASTAQSGTDTQYF.

CDR3 in amino acids: CAWGTSGDRTDTQYF. CDR3 sequence (DNA): TGTGCCTGGGGGACTAGCGGGGACCGCACAGATACGCAGTATTTT. V and J are TRBV30 and TRBJ2-3; the match to TRBD2 covers 13 bases. The ends lost 5 bases at V and 1 base at J; junction bases unmatched: 3. Germline V gene lookup returns CDR1 GTSNPN and CDR2 SVGIG (reference sequence). CDR3 size: 15 residues. The complete variable domain, with remaining parts taken from reference TRBV30 and TRBJ2-3, reads SQTIHQWPATLVQPVGSPLSLECTVEGTSNPNLYWYRQAAGRGLQLLFYSVGIGQISSEVPQNLSASRPQDRQFILSSKKLLLSDSGFYLCAWGTSGDRTDTQYFGPGTRLTVL.

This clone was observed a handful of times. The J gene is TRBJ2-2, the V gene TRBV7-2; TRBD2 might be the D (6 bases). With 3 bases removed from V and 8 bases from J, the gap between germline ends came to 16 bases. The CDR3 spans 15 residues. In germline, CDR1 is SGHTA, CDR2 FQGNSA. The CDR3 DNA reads TGTGCCAGCAGCTTGCAACTAGCTCGCGCAGGGGAGCTGTTTTTT. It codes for CASSLQLARAGELFF.

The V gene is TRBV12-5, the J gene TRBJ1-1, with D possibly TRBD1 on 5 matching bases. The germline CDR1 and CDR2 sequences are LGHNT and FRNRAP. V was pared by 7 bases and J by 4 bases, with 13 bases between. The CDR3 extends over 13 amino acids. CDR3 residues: CASEVKGRTEAFF. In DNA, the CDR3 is TGTGCTAGTGAAGTTAAGGGGCGCACTGAAGCTTTCTTT.

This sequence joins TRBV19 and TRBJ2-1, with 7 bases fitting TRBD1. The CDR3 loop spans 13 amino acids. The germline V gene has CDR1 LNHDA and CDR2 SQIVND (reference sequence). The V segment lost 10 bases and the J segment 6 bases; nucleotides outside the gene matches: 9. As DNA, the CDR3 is TGTGCCACCTTAAACAGGGGTGGCAATGAGCAGTTCTTC. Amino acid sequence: CATLNRGGNEQFF.

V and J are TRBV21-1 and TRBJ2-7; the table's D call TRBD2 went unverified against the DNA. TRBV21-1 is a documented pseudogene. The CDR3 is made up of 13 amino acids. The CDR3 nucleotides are TGTGCCAGCATCAGGTCGGGAGCCGGCAAGCAGTACTTC. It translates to CASIRSGAGKQYF.

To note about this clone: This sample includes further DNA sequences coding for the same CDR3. The CDR3 region is CASSKQGMNTEAFF. The CDR3, as DNA: TGTGCCAGCAGCAAACAGGGGATGAACACTGAAGCTTTCTTT. V is TRBV6-5 and J is TRBJ1-1, with 7 bases fitting TRBD1. CDR1 and CDR2 from the germline V gene are MNHEY and SVGAGI. The J segment lost 0 bases and the V segment lost 6 bases, leaving 4 bases of the junction unmatched. The CDR3 length is 14 residues.

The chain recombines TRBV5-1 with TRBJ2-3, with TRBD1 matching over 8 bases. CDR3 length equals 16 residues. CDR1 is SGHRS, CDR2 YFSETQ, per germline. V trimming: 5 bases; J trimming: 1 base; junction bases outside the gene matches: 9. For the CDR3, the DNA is TGCGCCAGCAGTCGTACAGGGGGGATCGGCACAGATACGCAGTATTTT. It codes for CASSRTGGIGTDTQYF.

The CDR3 bases are TGTGCCAGCAGAGCCTGGGACAGAACTAATCAGCCCCAGCATTTT. Its protein is CASRAWDRTNQPQHF. J is TRBJ1-5 and V is TRBV2, with 7 bases that match TRBD1. CDR1 and CDR2 (germline): SNHLY, FYNNEI. CDR3 length: 15 amino acids. Trimming cost V 6 bases and J 4 bases; bases outside gene matches: 9.

The CDR3 DNA follows: TGTGCCAGCAGCCAAGTCCCCGATACGCAGTATTTT. Translation: CASSQVPDTQYF. The chain links TRBV14 to TRBJ2-3, with no clear D. Trimming took off 1 base at V and 6 bases at J, with 5 bases between the two ends. The CDR3 runs 12 residues. The germline CDR1 and CDR2 sequences are SGHDN and FVKESK.